This T cell receptor (beta chain) was sequenced during a study of T cell responses to AZD1222 COVID-19 vaccine. V was pared by 4 bases and J by 7 bases, with 17 bases between. The CDR3 spans 15 residues. CDR1 and CDR2 (germline): SNHLY, FYNNEI. Measured with immunoSEQ multiplex PCR; TCRdb has only the in-frame clones, and not every one. The data hold about 140,000 clones, with just under 95% observed a single time. Study results and caveats: Of the AZD1222 recipients, only five to seven were seropositive at baseline.

For this clone: Antigen specificity is unknown.

The sequenced sample was peripheral blood, obtained on day 0 of AZD1222 vaccination. The receptor was derived from an adult in good health. The chain carries TRBV2 and TRBJ1-5; D unresolved. The CDR3 spells CASSATEPARQPQHF. The CDR3, as DNA: TGTGCCAGCAGTGCTACGGAGCCGGCTAGACAGCCCCAGCATTTT. Complete variable domain (other parts from reference TRBV2 and TRBJ1-5): EPEVTQTPSHQVTQMGQEVILRCVPISNHLYFYWYRQILGQKVEFLVSFYNNEISEKSEIFDDQFSVERPDGSNFTLKIRSTKLEDSAMYFCASSATEPARQPQHFGDGTRLSIL.